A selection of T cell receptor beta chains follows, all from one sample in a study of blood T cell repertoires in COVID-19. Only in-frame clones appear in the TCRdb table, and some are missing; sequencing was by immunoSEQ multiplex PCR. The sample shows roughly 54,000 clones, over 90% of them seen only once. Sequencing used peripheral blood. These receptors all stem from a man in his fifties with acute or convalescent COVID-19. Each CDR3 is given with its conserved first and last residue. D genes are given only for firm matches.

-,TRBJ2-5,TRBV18,TGTGCCAGCTCACCGAACAGGGCCCAAGAGACCCAGTACTTC,CASSPNRAQETQYF
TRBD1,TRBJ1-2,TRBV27,TGTGCCAGCAGATTGGGACAGGGGCCTAACTATGGCTACACCTTC,CASRLGQGPNYGYTF
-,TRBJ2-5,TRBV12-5,TGTGCTAGTGGTTTGGCGGCGGGGGAGACCCAGTACTTC,CASGLAAGETQYF
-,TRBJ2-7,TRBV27,TGTGCCAGCAGTTTGGGGCACGAGCAGTACTTC,CASSLGHEQYF
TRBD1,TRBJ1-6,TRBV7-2,TGTGCCAGCAGCCCGGGGGGGGGACAGGGTGTATCACCCCTCCACTTT,CASSPGGGQGVSPLHF
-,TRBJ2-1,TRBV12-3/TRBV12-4,TGTGCCAGCAGCCTCCCAGAAAACAATGAGCAGTTCTTC,CASSLPENNEQFF
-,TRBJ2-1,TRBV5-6,TGTGCCAGCAGCTCCGATAGCGGAAGCTCCTACAATGAGCAGTTCTTC,CASSSDSGSSYNEQFF
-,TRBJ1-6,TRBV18,TGTGCCAGCTCACCAGAGCGGGGTTCAGATTCACCCCTCCACTTT,CASSPERGSDSPLHF
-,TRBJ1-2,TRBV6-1,TGTGCCAGCAGTGAAACAGGACAGTCCTATGGCTACACCTTC,CASSETGQSYGYTF
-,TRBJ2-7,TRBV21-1,TGTGCCAGCAGCAAACTAGCGGGAGGGTACTACGAGCAGTACTTC,CASSKLAGGYYEQYF
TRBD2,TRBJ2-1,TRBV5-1,TGCGCCAGCAGAGCCCGGGCTAGCGGGAGGGCTAATGAGCAGTTCTTC,CASRARASGRANEQFF
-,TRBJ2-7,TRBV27,TGTGCCAGCAGTTCCCGCCCAGGGGCCCTCTCCTACGAGCAGTACTTC,CASSSRPGALSYEQYF
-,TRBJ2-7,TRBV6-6,TGTGCCAGCTCCCGAGCAGGAGGCTCCTACGAGCAGTACTTC,CASSRAGGSYEQYF
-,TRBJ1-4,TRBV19,TGTGCCAGTAGTATAGATTTGGGGCGAAATGAAAAACTGTTTTTT,CASSIDLGRNEKLFF
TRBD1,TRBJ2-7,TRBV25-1,TGTGCCAGCAGAGACGACAGGGGCTACGAGCAGTACTTC,CASRDDRGYEQYF
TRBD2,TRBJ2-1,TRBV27,TGTGCCAGCAGTTTGTGGAGCGGGAGTTCCAATGAGCAGTTCTTC,CASSLWSGSSNEQFF
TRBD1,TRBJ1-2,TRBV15,TGTGCCACCAGCAGAGATCCAGGGGGCCGCGGCTATGGCTACACCTTC,CATSRDPGGRGYGYTF
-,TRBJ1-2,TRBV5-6,TGTGCCAGCAGCGGGCCCCGGCGAGGCTACACCTTC,CASSGPRRGYTF
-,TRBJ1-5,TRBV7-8,TGTGCCAGCAGCTTAGACAGATCTAGCAATCAGCCCCAGCATTTT,CASSLDRSSNQPQHF
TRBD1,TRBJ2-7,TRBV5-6,TGTGCCAGCAGCACGGGACAGGGGAAGCAGTACTTC,CASSTGQGKQYF
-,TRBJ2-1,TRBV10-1,TGCGCCAGGTCGAGGTCCAATGAGCAGTTCTTC,CARSRSNEQFF
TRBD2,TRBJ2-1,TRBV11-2,TGTGCCAGCACCGTAAATGGTGGGGGAGGGTACAATGAGCAGTTCTTC,CASTVNGGGGYNEQFF
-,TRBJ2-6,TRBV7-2,TGTGCCAGCATCTGGGAGTCTGGGGCCAACGTCCTGACTTTC,CASIWESGANVLTF
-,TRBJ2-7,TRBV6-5,TGTGCCAGCAGTTACTTCGCCACCGGGTTTGCGCAATTC,CASSYFATGFAQF
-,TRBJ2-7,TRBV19,TGTGCCAGTAGACCTGAGGACATTACCCCCTACGAGCAGTACTTC,CASRPEDITPYEQYF